The T cell receptor beta chain under discussion was sequenced for a study of cytomegalovirus exposure and HLA in healthy donors. The length of the CDR3 is 16 residues. Trimming took off 0 bases at V and 2 bases at J, with 13 bases between the two ends. The germline V gene encodes CDR1 MGHRA and CDR2 YSYEKL. Use of 60 Vbeta and 13 Jbeta primers characterized the PCR. Sequenced by immunoSEQ multiplex PCR; TCRdb stores in-frame clones only, minus some. The sample table sets out 150,000 to 200,000 clones. V usage is TRBV4-1 and J usage is TRBJ2-5; D is undetermined. Sequencing was carried out using PBMCs. The TCR was taken from a man aged 30 to 45 in good health and CMV-seronegative. The CDR3 here is CASSQDWAEPQETQYF. CDR3 coding DNA: TGCGCCAGCAGCCAAGATTGGGCAGAGCCTCAAGAGACCCAGTACTTC.